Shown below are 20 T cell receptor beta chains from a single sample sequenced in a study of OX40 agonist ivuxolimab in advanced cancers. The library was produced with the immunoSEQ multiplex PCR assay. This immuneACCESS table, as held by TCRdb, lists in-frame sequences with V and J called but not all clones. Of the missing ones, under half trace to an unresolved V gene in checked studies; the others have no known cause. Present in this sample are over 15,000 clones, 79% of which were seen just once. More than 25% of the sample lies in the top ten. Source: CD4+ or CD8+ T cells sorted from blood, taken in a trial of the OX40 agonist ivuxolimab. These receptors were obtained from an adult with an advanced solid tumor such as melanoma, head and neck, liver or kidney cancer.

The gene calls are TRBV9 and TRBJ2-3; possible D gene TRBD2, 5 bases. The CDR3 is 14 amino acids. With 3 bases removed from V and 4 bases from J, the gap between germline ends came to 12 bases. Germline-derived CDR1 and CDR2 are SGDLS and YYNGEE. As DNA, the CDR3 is TGTGCCAGCAGCGCTTACACCGGGGCAGATACGCAGTATTTT. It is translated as CASSAYTGADTQYF.

Written as DNA, the CDR3 is TGTGCCAGCAGCTCCCCCGGGACGTTCGGGAACACCGGGGAGCTGTTTTTT. Translation: CASSSPGTFGNTGELFF. The V gene is TRBV5-8, the J gene TRBJ2-2; the D call may be TRBD1 or TRBD2 (5 bases each). This CDR3 has 17 amino acids. Trimming took off 3 bases at V and 1 base at J, with 16 bases between the two ends. The germline CDR1 and CDR2 sequences are SGHTS and YDEGEE.

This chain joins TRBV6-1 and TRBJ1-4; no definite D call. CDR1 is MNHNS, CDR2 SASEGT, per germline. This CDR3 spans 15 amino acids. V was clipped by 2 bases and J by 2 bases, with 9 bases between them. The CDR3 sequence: CASSESVATNEKLFF. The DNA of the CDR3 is TGTGCCAGCAGTGAATCGGTGGCCACTAATGAAAAACTGTTTTTT.

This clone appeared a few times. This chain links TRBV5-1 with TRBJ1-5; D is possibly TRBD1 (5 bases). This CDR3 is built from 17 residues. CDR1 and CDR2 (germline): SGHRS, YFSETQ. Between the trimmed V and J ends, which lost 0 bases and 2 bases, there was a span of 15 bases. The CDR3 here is CASSLEPGLVGNQPQHF. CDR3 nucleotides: TGCGCCAGCAGCTTGGAGCCAGGGTTGGTCGGCAATCAGCCCCAGCATTTT.

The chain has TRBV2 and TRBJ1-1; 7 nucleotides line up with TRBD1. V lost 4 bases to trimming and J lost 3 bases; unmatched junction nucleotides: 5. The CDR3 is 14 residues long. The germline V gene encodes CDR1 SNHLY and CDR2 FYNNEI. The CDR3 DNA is TGTGCCAGCAGTGGGGACACAGGGGACACTGAAGCTTTCTTT. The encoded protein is CASSGDTGDTEAFF.

CDR3 protein: CASSRGAGEKLFF. The CDR3 bases are TGCGCCAGCTCGAGGGGGGCAGGGGAAAAACTGTTTTTT. The V call is TRBV4-1, the J call TRBJ1-4, with D maybe TRBD1 (6 bases). Germline values: CDR1 MGHRA, CDR2 YSYEKL. V lost 8 bases and J 8 bases, leaving 15 bases between the germline ends. The CDR3 length is 13 residues.

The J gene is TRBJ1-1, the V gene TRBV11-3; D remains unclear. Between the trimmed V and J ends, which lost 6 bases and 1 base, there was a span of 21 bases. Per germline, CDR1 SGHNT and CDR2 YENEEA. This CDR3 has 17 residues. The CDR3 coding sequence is TGTGCCAGCAGTTACGACCCATGGGCAGGAGGGAACACTGAAGCTTTCTTT. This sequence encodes CASSYDPWAGGNTEAFF.

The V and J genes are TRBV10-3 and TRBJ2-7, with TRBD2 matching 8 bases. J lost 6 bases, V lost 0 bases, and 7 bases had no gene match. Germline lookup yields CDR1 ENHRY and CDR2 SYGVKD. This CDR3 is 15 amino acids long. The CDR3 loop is CAISESSGGGFEQYF. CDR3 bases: TGTGCCATCAGTGAGTCCTCGGGCGGGGGGTTCGAGCAGTACTTC.

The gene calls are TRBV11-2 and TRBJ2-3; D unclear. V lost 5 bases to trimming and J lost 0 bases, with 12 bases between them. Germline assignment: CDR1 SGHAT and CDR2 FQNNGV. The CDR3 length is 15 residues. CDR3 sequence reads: CASSELYPSTDTQYF. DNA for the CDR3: TGTGCCAGCAGCGAACTATACCCTAGCACAGATACGCAGTATTTT.

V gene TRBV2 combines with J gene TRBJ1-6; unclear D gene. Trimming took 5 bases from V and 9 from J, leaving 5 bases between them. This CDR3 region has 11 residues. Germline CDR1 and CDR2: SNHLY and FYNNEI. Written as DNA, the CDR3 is TGTGCCAGCAGTTGGAGTTCACCCCTCCACTTT. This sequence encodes CASSWSSPLHF.

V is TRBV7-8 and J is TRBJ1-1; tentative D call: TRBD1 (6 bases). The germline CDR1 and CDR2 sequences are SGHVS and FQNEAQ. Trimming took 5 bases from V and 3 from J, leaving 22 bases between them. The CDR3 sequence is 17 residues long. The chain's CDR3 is CASSRTGWGAGYTEAFF. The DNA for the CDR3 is TGTGCCAGCAGCCGAACAGGGTGGGGCGCCGGGTACACTGAAGCTTTCTTT.

CDR3 sequence (DNA): TGTGCCTGGAGTGTACAGTCCGGCTACACCTTC. Amino acid sequence: CAWSVQSGYTF. The chain joins TRBV30 to TRBJ1-2; no clear D gene. Germline lookup yields CDR1 GTSNPN and CDR2 SVGIG (reference sequence). This CDR3 spans 11 amino acids. The V and J ends lost 0 bases and 8 bases respectively, with 7 bases between them.

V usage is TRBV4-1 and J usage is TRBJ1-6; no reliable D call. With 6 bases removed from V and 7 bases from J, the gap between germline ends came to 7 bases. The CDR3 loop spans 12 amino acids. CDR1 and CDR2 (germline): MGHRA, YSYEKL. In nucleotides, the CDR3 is TGCGCCAGCAGGAACTTGAATTCACCCCTCCACTTT. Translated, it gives CASRNLNSPLHF.

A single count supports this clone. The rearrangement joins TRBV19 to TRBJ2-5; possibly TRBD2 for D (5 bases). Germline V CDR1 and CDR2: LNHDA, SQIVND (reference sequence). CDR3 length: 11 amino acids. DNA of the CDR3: TGTGCTTGTGGGGTAGCGGAGACCCAGTACTTC. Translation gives CACGVAETQYF.

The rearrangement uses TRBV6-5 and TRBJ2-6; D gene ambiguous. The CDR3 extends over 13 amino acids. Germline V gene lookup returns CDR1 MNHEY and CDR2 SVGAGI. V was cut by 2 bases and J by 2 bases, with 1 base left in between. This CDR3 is CASSYTGANVLTF. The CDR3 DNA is TGTGCCAGCAGTTACACTGGGGCCAACGTCCTGACTTTC.

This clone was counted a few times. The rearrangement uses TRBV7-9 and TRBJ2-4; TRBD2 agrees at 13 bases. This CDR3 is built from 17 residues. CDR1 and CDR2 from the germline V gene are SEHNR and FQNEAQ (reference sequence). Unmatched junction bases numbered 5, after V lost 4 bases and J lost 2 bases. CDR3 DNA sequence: TGTGCCAGCAGCTCGCCGGGACTAGCGGGGTCCAAAAACATTCAGTACTTC. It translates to CASSSPGLAGSKNIQYF.

The DNA of the CDR3 is TGTGCCAGCAGCCCAGCGGGACTAGGAATAGTGCAGTACTTC. Amino acid sequence: CASSPAGLGIVQYF. The chain has TRBV7-2 and TRBJ2-7; 8 bases are a match to TRBD2. In germline, CDR1 is SGHTA, CDR2 FQGNSA. This CDR3 has 14 residues. V trimming: 5 bases; J trimming: 9 bases; junction bases outside the gene matches: 12.

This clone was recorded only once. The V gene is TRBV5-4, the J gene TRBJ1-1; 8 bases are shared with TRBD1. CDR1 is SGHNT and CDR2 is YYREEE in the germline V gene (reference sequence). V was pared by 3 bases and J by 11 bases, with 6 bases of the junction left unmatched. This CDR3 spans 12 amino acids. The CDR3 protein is CASSSRGQGAFF. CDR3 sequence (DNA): TGTGCCAGCAGCTCACGAGGACAGGGTGCTTTCTTT.

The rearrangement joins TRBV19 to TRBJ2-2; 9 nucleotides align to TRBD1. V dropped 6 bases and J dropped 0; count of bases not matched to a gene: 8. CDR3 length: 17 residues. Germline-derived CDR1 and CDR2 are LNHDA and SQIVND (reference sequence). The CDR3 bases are TGTGCCAGTAGGGACAGGGGTCAGTTCGCGAACACCGGGGAGCTGTTTTTT. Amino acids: CASRDRGQFANTGELFF.

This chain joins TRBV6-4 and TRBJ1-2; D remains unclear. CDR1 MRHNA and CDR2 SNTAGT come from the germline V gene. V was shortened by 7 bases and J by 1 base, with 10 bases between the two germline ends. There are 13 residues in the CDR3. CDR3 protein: CASKGSFNYGYTF. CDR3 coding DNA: TGTGCCAGCAAAGGGAGTTTTAACTATGGCTACACCTTC.